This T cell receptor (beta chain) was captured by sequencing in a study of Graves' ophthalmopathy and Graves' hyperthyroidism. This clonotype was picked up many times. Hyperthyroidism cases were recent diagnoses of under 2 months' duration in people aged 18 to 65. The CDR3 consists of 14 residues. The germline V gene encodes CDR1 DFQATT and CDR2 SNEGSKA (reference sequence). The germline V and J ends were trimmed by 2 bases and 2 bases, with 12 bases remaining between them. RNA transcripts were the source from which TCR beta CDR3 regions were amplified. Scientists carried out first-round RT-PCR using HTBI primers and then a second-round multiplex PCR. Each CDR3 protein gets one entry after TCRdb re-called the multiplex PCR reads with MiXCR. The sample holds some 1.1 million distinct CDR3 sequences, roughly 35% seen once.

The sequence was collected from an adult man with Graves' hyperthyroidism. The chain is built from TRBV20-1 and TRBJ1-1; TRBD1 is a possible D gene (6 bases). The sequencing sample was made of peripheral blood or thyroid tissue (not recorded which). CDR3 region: CSARTGRTNTEAFF. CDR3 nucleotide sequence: TGCAGTGCTAGAACAGGGAGGACAAACACTGAAGCTTTCTTT.